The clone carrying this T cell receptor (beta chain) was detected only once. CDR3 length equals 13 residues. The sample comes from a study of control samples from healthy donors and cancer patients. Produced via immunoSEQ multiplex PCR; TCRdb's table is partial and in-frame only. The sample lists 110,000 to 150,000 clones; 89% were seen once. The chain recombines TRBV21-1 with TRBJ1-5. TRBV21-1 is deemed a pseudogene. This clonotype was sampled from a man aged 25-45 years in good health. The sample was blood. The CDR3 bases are TGTGCCAGCAACCCGGGACGCAATCAGCCCCAGCATTTT. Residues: CASNPGRNQPQHF.